Presented here are 7 T cell receptor beta chains from one specimen sequenced in a study of blood T cell repertoires in COVID-19. Data came from immunoSEQ multiplex PCR; TCRdb stores just in-frame clones and leaves some out. This sample yields about 220,000 clones, of which 90% are seen a single time; around 16% belongs to the top ten. Sequencing was done on a sample of PBMCs or T cells enriched from blood (not recorded which). Receptors were obtained from a man younger than 45 who had been exposed to COVID-19.

This chain connects TRBV7-2 to TRBJ1-6; D unclear. Germline V CDR1 and CDR2: SGHTA, FQGNSA. CDR3 length: 13 residues. Trimming removed 5 bases at V and 10 bases at J, with 12 bases between. The CDR3 region is CASSDDRESPLHF. DNA for the CDR3: TGTGCCAGCAGCGACGATAGGGAGTCACCCCTCCACTTT.

The chain links TRBV7-2 to TRBJ2-1; D is possibly TRBD1 (6 bases). Deletions cut 4 bases from V and 9 bases from J, with 13 bases between. The length of the CDR3 is 13 residues. Germline CDR1 reads SGHTA; CDR2 reads FQGNSA. CDR3 bases: TGTGCCAGCAGCTCCACCCGCAGGGGTGAGCAGTTCTTC. It codes for CASSSTRRGEQFF. The full variable domain, completed using reference TRBV7-2 and TRBJ2-1, is GAGVSQSPSNKVTEKGKDVELRCDPISGHTALYWYRQSLGQGLEFLIYFQGNSAPDKSGLPSDRFSAERTGGSVSTLTIQRTQQEDSAVYLCASSSTRRGEQFFGPGTRLTVL.

J is TRBJ1-6 and V is TRBV7-9; the match to TRBD1 covers 11 bases. Germline V gene lookup returns CDR1 SEHNR and CDR2 FQNEAQ (reference sequence). J was trimmed by 8 bases and V by 8 bases; bases with no gene match: 8. This CDR3 spans 15 amino acids. DNA for the CDR3: TGTGCCAGCGGCACACCGGGACAGGGGGATTCACCCCTCCACTTT. As protein: CASGTPGQGDSPLHF.

This sequence joins TRBV5-6 and TRBJ1-2; TRBD1 matches 10 bases. Per the germline V gene, CDR1 is SGHDT and CDR2 is YYEEEE. Trimming at V came to 4 bases and at J to 4 bases, leaving 10 bases not matched to a gene. The CDR3 contains 16 residues. The CDR3 region has the DNA TGTGCCAGCAGCACAGAGACAGGGGGCATCTCCTATGGCTACACCTTC. Translation: CASSTETGGISYGYTF.

This clone was observed a handful of times. The CDR3 nucleotides read TGTGCCAGCAGTGGGCCCTCCTACGAGCAGTACTTC. This sequence encodes CASSGPSYEQYF. The J gene is TRBJ2-7, the V gene TRBV2; D gene unclear. The V gene's germline CDR1 is SNHLY and CDR2 FYNNEI. The CDR3 totals 12 residues. V lost 4 bases, J lost 0 bases, and 4 bases lay in between. Variable domain in full (rest from reference TRBV2 and TRBJ2-7): EPEVTQTPSHQVTQMGQEVILRCVPISNHLYFYWYRQILGQKVEFLVSFYNNEISEKSEIFDDQFSVERPDGSNFTLKIRSTKLEDSAMYFCASSGPSYEQYFGPGTRLTVT.

The CDR3 protein is CSVGGQMTDTQYF. The CDR3 DNA reads TGCAGCGTTGGGGGACAGATGACAGATACGCAGTATTTT. The genes are TRBV29-1 and TRBJ2-3; 7 bases fit TRBD1. The junction had 4 bases not matched to a gene; V was cut back by 4 bases and J by 3 bases. This CDR3 region has 13 residues. Germline loops: CDR1 SQVTM, CDR2 ANQGSEA.

V usage is TRBV19 and J usage is TRBJ1-5; TRBD1 matches 7 bases. The germline CDR1 and CDR2 sequences are LNHDA and SQIVND (reference sequence). This CDR3 is 16 amino acids long. J was trimmed by 3 bases and V by 1 base; bases with no gene match: 6. This CDR3 is CASSIAGRGINQPQHF. In nucleotides, the CDR3 is TGTGCCAGTAGTATAGCAGGCAGGGGGATCAATCAGCCCCAGCATTTT.